This T cell receptor (beta chain) was obtained from a study of yellow fever vaccine responses in identical twins. TCRdb passed the RT-PCR reads through MiXCR, listing each CDR3 protein once. In the table there are about 17,000 distinct CDR3 sequences, nearly 70% of which are singletons. V lost 0 bases, J lost 4 bases, and 12 bases lay in between. Per the germline V gene, CDR1 is SGHDN and CDR2 is FVKESK. This CDR3 is 15 amino acids long. This sample comprised T cells from blood (PBMCs), unsorted or a sorted subset (not recorded which), obtained before or after yellow fever vaccination (not recorded which). J is TRBJ1-1 and V is TRBV14; no reliable D call. The sequence came from a woman in her late teens or twenties who received the yellow fever vaccine. CDR3 bases: TGTGCCAGCAGCCAAGAGCGGGCGCGGGGCACTGAAGCTTTCTTT. This codes for CASSQERARGTEAFF.